This TCR beta chain is from a study of identical twins. Germline V lookup: CDR1 DFQATT, CDR2 SNEGSKA (reference sequence). This CDR3 is built from 18 residues. V lost 0 bases and J lost 0; bases outside the gene matches: 5. Unique molecular identifiers were present on cDNA, and template switching added a universal primer site. TCRdb recomputed calls from the 5' RACE reads with MiXCR, one row per CDR3 protein. Of 450,000 to 500,000 distinct CDR3 sequences listed, over 11% are singletons. This sample also appeared in a second study, on yellow fever vaccine responses in identical twins. That work states: Twins showed a vaccine T cell response that reportedly seemed partly convergent, partly personalized.

The V call is TRBV20-1, the J call TRBJ2-2; 12 bases agree with TRBD2. Sequences were obtained from CD4+ T cells sorted from blood. This clonotype was sampled from a woman aged 18-29 years in good health. Written as DNA, the CDR3 is TGCAGTGCTAGAGATACTAGCGGGAGGAGGGCGAACACCGGGGAGCTGTTTTTT. It specifies CSARDTSGRRANTGELFF.